This TCR beta chain was profiled in a study of shared clonotypes between healthy human individuals (TCRdb year 2020). As for the study more broadly: The cohort comprised two women and three men aged 18 to 49 years. For each donor, three plates each were used for CD4 naive and CD4 memory, two plates were used for CD8 naive, and one plate was used for CD8 memory. To estimate repertoire size and how much clonotype sharing occurs between individuals, the study deeply sequenced the blood TCR repertoires of five healthy adults. Different laboratories and diverse techniques were used to prepare libraries and sequence TCR repertoires, to increase sequencing depth and limit assay-specific biases. Per donor, leukapheresis produced somewhere between about 0.94 and 9.5 billion PBMCs.

Overall results and qualifications from the work: Pairwise subsampling led to the expectation that sequencing depth would affect the degree of clonotype sharing among donors. Rarefaction of sorted-subset datasets indicated incomplete sequencing despite the large sequencing depth. Estimated clonotype richness was generally larger for naive than for memory subsets. Only blood was sampled, and tissue TCR repertoires likely differ from those in blood. Approximately 5% of naive CD4, roughly 3.6% of naive CD8, around 2.3% of memory CD4, and roughly 0.4% of memory CD8 clonotypes were shared across four donors. Compared with non-shared clonotypes, clonotypes shared by all four sorted-subset donors had higher generation probabilities. Because the study included only a small number of donors, the genetic and exposure-history diversity represented was limited.

The CDR3 contains 13 residues, cysteine and phenylalanine counted. The CDR3 DNA has 39 bases and is translated from base 1. CDR1 and CDR2 are read off the germline V gene as MNHEY and SVGAGI. Trimming at the junction amounts to 5 bases on V and 4 bases on J, and the germline ends lie 11 bases apart. The donors were healthy, HIV-negative adults who had no recently reported acute infections or vaccinations. Every donor was a Caucasian adult living in Nashville, Tennessee, USA. CD8 memory samples consisted of magnetically selected CD45RO+ cells combined with CCR7-negative CD45RA+ effector memory (TemRA) cells. Blood was obtained by leukapheresis, after which PBMCs were separated by Ficoll-Histopaque density gradient centrifugation and cryopreserved in liquid nitrogen vapor phase. Analytical flow cytometry was used to check the purity and quantity of each magnetically sorted T cell population. Genomic DNA was isolated from every sorted fraction and measured by UV absorbance on a Nanodrop 2000c.

TCR CDR3 regions were amplified from genomic DNA by multiplex PCR using the deep immunoSEQ assay. Genomic DNA extracted from each cell subset was distributed evenly over all wells of several immunoSEQ 96-well plates, and each plate served as one replicate. For sorted subsets, around 200 ng genomic DNA, equal to 30,000 or so T cell genomes, was loaded into each replicate PCR. The purified libraries were quantified using a Qubit 3.0 fluorometer, sized with a Bioanalyzer 2100, and then quantified again using the KAPA Library Quantification kit. Each immunoSEQ 96-well plate was sequenced on its own single-read 150-cycle Illumina NextSeq 550 flow cell. Turning to the authors' computational methods: The immunoSEQ output contained only junctional sequences without quality scores, so filtering could not match that applied to full-length reads. Sequences were annotated with PyIR, a Python wrapper for IgBLAST v1.9, using IMGT germline references to assign V/J genes and CDR3. Reads were removed for weak V/J assignments (E-value above 1e-6), missing CDR3, stop codons, out-of-frame junctions, or ambiguous translated residues. V3J clonotypes were defined as sequences sharing the same inferred V gene, J gene, and CDR3 amino acid sequence. The percentage overlap between two repertoires was calculated by dividing the number of shared unique clonotypes by the size of the smaller repertoire. Three approaches were used to assess repertoire richness: RTK rarefaction, the Chao1 estimator, and Recon v2.1 estimates of unobserved clonotypes. For all TCRbeta clonotypes obtained by the gDNA method from several donors, generation probabilities were computed with OLGA. TCRdb re-hosts the immuneACCESS table, in-frame sequences only. Its copies lack some clones; in the studies checked, an unresolved V gene accounts for under half of them, and the cause for the rest is not known. The V and J calls and the clone size are those of that table, but D and trimming were determined from the DNA. The sample table contains fewer than 850,000 clones; only one count was recorded for about 90% of them. Clones ranked in the top ten supply 30% to 40% of the sample.

In regard to this clone: What this receptor recognizes is not known. Base-call qualities are not available, and no considerably larger clone is one nucleotide away.

The rearrangement combines TRBV6-5 with TRBJ1-1; tentative D gene TRBD1, with 5 bases matching. The sequence was obtained from a young man in good health. Some clones in this sample may be carry-over from other donors' samples. Sequenced sample: memory CD8+ T cells from PBMCs. The cell subset or site label of this sample denotes: CD45RO+ cells pooled with CCR7-negative TemRA cells. CDR3 sequence: CASSGSRGTEAFF. The nucleotide sequence reads as follows: TGTGCCAGCAGTGGCAGTAGGGGCACTGAAGCTTTCTTT.